The T cell receptor beta chain described here comes from a study of cytomegalovirus exposure and HLA in healthy donors. Overall study findings and caveats: Excluded: some indistinguishable V segments such as TRBV6-2 and TRBV6-3. Among CMV-associated TCR beta chains, most appeared HLA-restricted in a later analysis. Sequencing likely caused a cluster of highly shared sequence variants. Reports indicated that the classifier achieved high specificity and sensitivity in diagnosing cytomegalovirus status.

To note about this clone: Its target is not known.

The PCR contained 60 Vbeta and 13 Jbeta primers. TCRdb's table, derived via immunoSEQ multiplex PCR, lists solely in-frame clones and lacks some. This table holds 100,000 or so clones, roughly 80% found once. The junction had 7 bases not matched to a gene; V was cut back by 3 bases and J by 5 bases. This CDR3 is built from 14 residues. CDR1 is SQVTM and CDR2 is ANQGSEA in the germline V gene. Sequencing input: PBMCs. The rearrangement links TRBV29-1 to TRBJ2-3, with 8 positions matching TRBD2. The receptor comes from a man aged 25 to 40 in good health and CMV-seropositive. The CDR3 protein is CSVEIGGGRDTQYF. The CDR3 DNA reads TGCAGCGTTGAGATTGGCGGGGGGCGAGATACGCAGTATTTT.